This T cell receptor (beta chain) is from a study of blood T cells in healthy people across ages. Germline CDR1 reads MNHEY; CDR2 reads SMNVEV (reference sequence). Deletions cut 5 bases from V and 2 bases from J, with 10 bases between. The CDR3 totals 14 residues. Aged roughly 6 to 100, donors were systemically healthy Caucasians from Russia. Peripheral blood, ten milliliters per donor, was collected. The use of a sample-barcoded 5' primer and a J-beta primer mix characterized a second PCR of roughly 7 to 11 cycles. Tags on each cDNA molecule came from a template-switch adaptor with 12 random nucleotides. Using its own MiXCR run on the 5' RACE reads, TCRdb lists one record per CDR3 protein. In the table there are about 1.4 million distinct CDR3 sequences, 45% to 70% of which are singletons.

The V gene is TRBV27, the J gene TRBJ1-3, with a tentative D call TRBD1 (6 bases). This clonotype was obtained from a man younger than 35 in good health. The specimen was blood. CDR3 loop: CASSTTGTGNTIYF. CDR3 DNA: TGTGCCAGCAGTACCACAGGGACTGGAAACACCATATATTTT.